A single sample gave rise to the 18 T cell receptor beta chains below, sequenced in a study of blood T cell repertoires in COVID-19. The repertoire was sequenced with immunoSEQ multiplex PCR; TCRdb's copy has only in-frame clones and lacks some. The repertoire holds 250,000 to 300,000 clones, with roughly 87% as singletons. Sequences were obtained from peripheral blood. These receptor sequences come from a woman aged 45 to 65 who had recovered from COVID-19.

V usage is TRBV3-1 (or the pseudogene TRBV3-2) and J usage is TRBJ2-1, with TRBD2 matching over 12 bases. The CDR3 runs 16 residues. Germline lookup yields CDR1 LGHDT and CDR2 YNNKEL (reference sequence). After removal of 6 bases from V and 0 bases from J, the junction contained 3 bases not matched to a gene. DNA of the CDR3: TGTGCCAGCAGACCGACTAGCGGGAGCTCCTACAATGAGCAGTTCTTC. Its protein product is CASRPTSGSSYNEQFF.

The gene calls are TRBV3-1 (or the pseudogene TRBV3-2) and TRBJ1-1, with TRBD1 as a possible D gene (5 bases). This CDR3 is built from 17 residues. V was shortened by 2 bases and J by 5 bases, with 21 bases between the two germline ends. The germline CDR1 and CDR2 sequences are LGHDT and YNNKEL (reference sequence). CDR3 loop: CASSQRSLNQAGTEAFF. In DNA, the CDR3 is TGTGCCAGCAGCCAACGGTCATTAAATCAAGCAGGGACTGAAGCTTTCTTT.

This chain links TRBV11-2 with TRBJ1-2; a weak D match, TRBD1 (6 bases). With 2 bases removed from V and 8 bases from J, the gap between germline ends came to 21 bases. CDR3 length: 16 residues. CDR1 and CDR2 from the germline V gene are SGHAT and FQNNGV. The CDR3 sequence is CASSLIAQGLHRGYTF. In nucleotides, the CDR3 is TGTGCCAGCAGCTTAATTGCTCAGGGGCTCCACCGGGGCTACACCTTC.

This chain connects TRBV7-3 to TRBJ2-2; D is unclear. V was pared by 0 bases and J by 2 bases, with 10 bases between. The CDR3 spans 16 residues. Germline V lookup: CDR1 SGHTA, CDR2 FQGTGA. CDR3 DNA sequence: TGTGCCAGCAGCTTAACGTCCACAAGAAACACCGGGGAGCTGTTTTTT. It is translated as CASSLTSTRNTGELFF.

The chain is built from TRBV19 and TRBJ2-3; possibly TRBD1 for D (6 bases). The germline V and J ends were trimmed by 4 bases and 0 bases, with 20 bases remaining between them. Germline CDR1 is LNHDA and CDR2 is SQIVND (reference sequence). The CDR3 loop spans 18 amino acids. The CDR3 DNA sequence: TGTGCCAGTAGTAGGGGGCTCGGGGTAGGCATGAGCACAGATACGCAGTATTTT. Its protein product is CASSRGLGVGMSTDTQYF.

The chain employs TRBV30 and TRBJ1-2; weak D call: TRBD1 (6 bases). The CDR3 spans 14 residues. V dropped 0 bases and J dropped 8 bases, with 16 bases sitting between them. CDR1 and CDR2 (germline): GTSNPN, SVGIG (reference sequence). The CDR3 bases are TGTGCCTGGAGTGTACTTAGGGGGATGGGGGGCTACACCTTC. Protein product: CAWSVLRGMGGYTF. The variable domain in full, with the rest retrieved from reference TRBV30 and TRBJ1-2, is SQTIHQWPATLVQPVGSPLSLECTVEGTSNPNLYWYRQAAGRGLQLLFYSVGIGQISSEVPQNLSASRPQDRQFILSSKKLLLSDSGFYLCAWSVLRGMGGYTFGSGTRLTVV.

The chain links TRBV5-1 to TRBJ1-2; 9 nucleotides agree with TRBD1. Germline trimming cut 4 bases from V and 8 bases from J; bases unmatched to any gene: 12. CDR3 length equals 15 residues. From germline, CDR1 is SGHRS and CDR2 YFSETQ. The CDR3 here is CASSPNRGRRWGYTF. The CDR3 coding sequence is TGCGCCAGCAGCCCTAACAGGGGGCGACGCTGGGGCTACACCTTC.

This clone was seen once. V usage is TRBV4-3 and J usage is TRBJ1-3; D might be TRBD1 (6 bases). There are 19 residues in the CDR3. Germline loops: CDR1 LGHNA, CDR2 YSLEER. V was trimmed by 6 bases and J by 4 bases, leaving 28 bases between them. The CDR3, as DNA: TGCGCCAGCAGTCGAAACGAGGTCGGGACATCCAGTTGGGGAAACACCATATATTTT. Its translation: CASSRNEVGTSSWGNTIYF.

The chain has TRBV6-6 and TRBJ2-7; 9 bases align to TRBD1. J gave up 2 bases and V 4 bases, and 6 bases lay outside the gene matches. CDR1 and CDR2 (germline): MNHNY, SVGAGI (reference sequence). The CDR3 is made up of 15 amino acids. The CDR3 loop reads CASSWGQGIPYEQYF. The CDR3, as DNA: TGTGCCAGCAGTTGGGGACAGGGTATCCCCTACGAGCAGTACTTC.

The chain recombines TRBV14 with TRBJ1-5; 8 bases map to TRBD1. Per germline, CDR1 SGHDN and CDR2 FVKESK. V shed 5 bases, J shed 4 bases, and the junction held 7 bases outside the gene matches. This CDR3 is built from 15 residues. The CDR3 reads CASSVGTGRNQPQHF. The CDR3, as DNA: TGTGCCAGCAGCGTTGGGACAGGTCGGAATCAGCCCCAGCATTTT.

This clone was counted between two and nine times. CDR3 sequence: CASNRGQGVTEAFF. The DNA for the CDR3 is TGTGCCAGCAACCGCGGACAGGGAGTGACTGAAGCTTTCTTT. The chain links TRBV25-1 to TRBJ1-1; TRBD1 agrees at 8 bases. The CDR3 length is 14 residues. Germline CDR1 reads MGHDK; CDR2 reads SYGVNS. J was trimmed by 5 bases and V by 7 bases; bases with no gene match: 9.

The gene calls are TRBV29-1 and TRBJ2-4; TRBD1 agrees at 7 bases. CDR1 is SQVTM and CDR2 is ANQGSEA in the germline V gene. CDR3 length equals 13 residues. Trimming at V came to 4 bases and at J to 8 bases, leaving 8 bases not matched to a gene. CDR3 region: CSVAPGQEDIQYF. DNA for the CDR3: TGCAGCGTTGCCCCCGGACAGGAAGACATTCAGTACTTC. Drawing the rest from reference TRBV29-1 and TRBJ2-4, the complete variable domain is SAVISQKPSRDICQRGTSLTIQCQVDSQVTMMFWYRQQPGQSLTLIATANQGSEATYESGFVIDKFPISRPNLTFSTLTVSNMSPEDSSIYLCSVAPGQEDIQYFGAGTRLSVL.

The chain carries TRBV28 and TRBJ1-1; D not resolved. The V end was cut by 11 bases, the J end by 4 bases, with 23 bases between. Germline CDR1 MDHEN, CDR2 SYDVKM. The CDR3 has 15 residues. The CDR3, as DNA: TGTGCCTCCAAAGCCCTTCAGGCGATAGGCACTGAAGCTTTCTTT. Its translation: CASKALQAIGTEAFF.

This rearrangement joins TRBV5-1 to TRBJ2-1; 10 nucleotides agree with TRBD2. The germline V gene encodes CDR1 SGHRS and CDR2 YFSETQ. V was clipped by 5 bases and J by 7 bases; unmatched bases: 12. This CDR3 spans 16 amino acids. CDR3 DNA sequence: TGCGCCAGCAGGAATTCTCCGGGACTAGCGCCGAATGAGCAGTTCTTC. Translation: CASRNSPGLAPNEQFF.

The chain carries TRBV12-5 and TRBJ1-2; 8 bases are shared with TRBD1. The ends lost 3 bases at V and 3 bases at J; junction bases unmatched: 3. The CDR3 loop spans 14 amino acids. Germline V gives CDR1 LGHNT, CDR2 FRNRAP. CDR3 in DNA: TGTGCTAGTGGTTTTAACAGGGGGGACTATGGCTACACCTTC. Residues: CASGFNRGDYGYTF.

The CDR3, as DNA: TGTGCCAGCAGCCCGCACCCGATACAGGGCGCAACTAATGAAAAACTGTTTTTT. Translating it yields CASSPHPIQGATNEKLFF. V is TRBV7-9 and J is TRBJ1-4, with D perhaps TRBD1 (6 bases). This CDR3 has 18 amino acids. The germline V and J ends were trimmed by 5 bases and 0 bases, with 19 bases remaining between them. Per germline, CDR1 SEHNR and CDR2 FQNEAQ (reference sequence).

Only a few counts were recorded for this clone. The chain carries TRBV4-2 and TRBJ1-4, with D possibly being TRBD1 (5 bases). The CDR3 consists of 13 residues. Trimming stripped 9 bases from V and 6 bases from J, with 14 bases between. Looked up from germline, CDR1 is LGHNA and CDR2 is YNFKEQ. The CDR3 here is CASSTASYEKLFF. The CDR3 DNA reads as TGTGCCAGTTCGACAGCCAGTTATGAAAAACTGTTTTTT.

There are a few counts of this clone. CDR3 sequence: CASSDRGLNTEAFF. DNA of the CDR3: TGTGCCAGCAGCGACAGGGGGCTAAACACTGAAGCTTTCTTT. The rearrangement links TRBV3-1 (or the pseudogene TRBV3-2) to TRBJ1-1; 10 bases are shared with TRBD1. Germline lookup yields CDR1 LGHDT and CDR2 YNNKEL (reference sequence). CDR3 length: 14 amino acids. V gave up 5 bases and J gave up 2 bases; unmatched junction bases: 2.